This passage covers 13 T cell receptor beta chains from one sample sequenced in a study of cytomegalovirus exposure and HLA in healthy donors. 60 Vbeta and 13 Jbeta primers were used in PCR. TCRdb's copy holds only in-frame clones and misses some; the assay was immunoSEQ multiplex PCR. This table holds 150,000 to 200,000 clones, approximately 82% found once. The sample taken for sequencing was PBMCs. The origin of the receptors is a male donor in good health and CMV-seronegative.

V usage is TRBV28 and J usage is TRBJ2-2, with TRBD1 matching 10 bases. The germline gives CDR1 MDHEN, CDR2 SYDVKM. The CDR3 contains 18 residues. The J segment lost 2 bases and the V segment lost 6 bases, leaving 12 bases of the junction unmatched. The CDR3 bases are TGTGCCAGCAGCGACAGGGGGCGTCTAGCGGGTAACACCGGGGAGCTGTTTTTT. This gives the protein CASSDRGRLAGNTGELFF.

V is TRBV4-2 and J is TRBJ1-1, with TRBD1 identical over 7 bases. The germline gives CDR1 LGHNA, CDR2 YNFKEQ. The CDR3 extends over 15 amino acids. The junction had 4 bases not matched to a gene; V was cut back by 3 bases and J by 0 bases. CDR3 coding DNA: TGTGCCAGCAGCCAGATGGGACAGATGAACACTGAAGCTTTCTTT. Translated: CASSQMGQMNTEAFF.

CDR3 nucleotides: TGTGCCAGCAGCTCACAGACTAGCGGGAGACACAATGAGCAGTTCTTC. Its translation is CASSSQTSGRHNEQFF. This chain joins TRBV7-2 and TRBJ2-1; 12 positions agree with TRBD2. CDR3 size: 16 residues. Germline-derived CDR1 and CDR2 are SGHTA and FQGNSA. V shed 4 bases and J 5 bases; nucleotides not matched to a gene: 6.

The gene calls are TRBV29-1 and TRBJ1-4; possible D gene TRBD1, 6 bases. The CDR3 spans 13 residues. The V gene's germline CDR1 is SQVTM and CDR2 ANQGSEA. V gave up 6 bases and J gave up 5 bases, with 13 bases separating them. CDR3 residues: CSVRDIRNEKLFF. The CDR3, as DNA: TGCAGCGTAAGGGACATCCGAAATGAAAAACTGTTTTTT.

The CDR3 loop is CASSLDLTGELFF. Written as DNA, the CDR3 is TGTGCCAGCAGCTTAGATCTCACCGGGGAGCTGTTTTTT. The chain joins TRBV7-2 to TRBJ2-2; D is unclear. The V and J ends lost 1 base and 4 bases respectively, with 4 bases between them. The CDR3 is 13 amino acids. The V gene's germline CDR1 is SGHTA and CDR2 FQGNSA.

This clone has just a few counts. The J gene is TRBJ1-4, the V gene TRBV27; perhaps TRBD1 as D (5 bases). Germline V gene sequence: CDR1 MNHEY, CDR2 SMNVEV (reference sequence). This CDR3 region has 16 residues. Trimming left V 2 bases short and J 2 bases short, with 12 bases between. DNA for the CDR3: TGTGCCAGCAGTTTACGGGGAGGACACACTAATGAAAAACTGTTTTTT. Residues: CASSLRGGHTNEKLFF.

As for this clone: The same CDR3 also results from other DNA sequences found in this sample. The V gene is TRBV5-6, the J gene TRBJ2-7, with 9 bases lining up with TRBD1. The V and J ends lost 4 bases and 4 bases, in that order; junction bases with no gene match: 6. In germline, CDR1 is SGHDT, CDR2 YYEEEE. CDR3 length: 14 residues. The CDR3 loop is CASSKGQGRYEQYF. CDR3 coding DNA: TGTGCCAGCAGCAAAGGACAGGGGAGGTACGAGCAGTACTTC.

This chain joins TRBV28 and TRBJ2-5; the match to TRBD2 covers 13 bases. Near its end, the DNA agrees better with TRBJ2-7, so the J call may be wrong. Germline values: CDR1 MDHEN, CDR2 SYDVKM. This CDR3 spans 14 amino acids. DNA of the CDR3: TGTGCCAGCAAACTAGCGGGGGGGCAGCGCGAGCAGTACTTC. Its translation is CASKLAGGQREQYF.

The CDR3 DNA reads as TGTGCCAGCAGCCAGCCGGGACAGGGTAACGAGCAGTACTTC. It translates to CASSQPGQGNEQYF. This chain uses TRBV5-4 with TRBJ2-7, with 9 positions matching TRBD1. J was trimmed by 5 bases and V by 4 bases; bases with no gene match: 7. Germline loops: CDR1 SGHNT, CDR2 YYREEE (reference sequence). The CDR3 contains 14 residues.

The count of this clone is one. This chain connects TRBV14 to TRBJ2-1; 10 bases fit TRBD2. The CDR3 consists of 16 residues. V lost 1 base to trimming and J lost 10 bases; unmatched junction nucleotides: 10. Germline assignment: CDR1 SGHDN and CDR2 FVKESK. The CDR3 DNA reads TGTGCCAGCAGCCAAGGAATAGCGGGAGGACCGGCGGAGCAGTTCTTC. As protein: CASSQGIAGGPAEQFF.

V usage is TRBV5-4 and J usage is TRBJ1-1, with D perhaps TRBD1 (5 bases). Germline CDR1 SGHNT, CDR2 YYREEE (reference sequence). The ends were cut back, 4 bases at V and 1 base at J, with 11 bases in the middle. The CDR3 is 14 amino acids. CDR3 in amino acids: CASSPAGQNTEAFF. CDR3 nucleotides: TGTGCCAGCAGCCCCGCGGGGCAGAACACTGAAGCTTTCTTT.

The genes are TRBV9 and TRBJ2-3, with 7 bases matching TRBD2. Unmatched junction bases numbered 1, after V lost 0 bases and J lost 0 bases. The CDR3 loop spans 15 amino acids. Germline V gene sequence: CDR1 SGDLS, CDR2 YYNGEE. This CDR3 reads CASSVGRGSTDTQYF. CDR3 in DNA: TGTGCCAGCAGCGTAGGGCGGGGGAGCACAGATACGCAGTATTTT.

This CDR3 reads CASSLGPSGGRSTRATQYF. The CDR3, as DNA: TGTGCCAGCAGCTTGGGGCCTAGCGGGGGGAGATCCACTCGGGCTACGCAGTATTTT. The rearrangement links TRBV5-6 to TRBJ2-3; 11 nucleotides agree with TRBD2. Germline V lookup: CDR1 SGHDT, CDR2 YYEEEE. The CDR3 length is 19 residues. J was trimmed by 8 bases and V by 0 bases; bases with no gene match: 17.